A selection of T cell receptor beta chains follows, all from one sample in a study of persistence of HIV-infected CD4 T cells. Sequencing used immunoSEQ multiplex PCR; TCRdb keeps in-frame clones, though not all of them. The sample gives some 21,000 clones, 78% of which show up once; roughly 7% is in the top ten. Their antigen targets remain unknown. The sequencing used CD4+ T cells sorted from PBMCs after approximately 20-hour stimulation, collected from a patient who received antiretroviral therapy. These receptors came from an adult man with HIV who was CMV-seropositive. CDR3s include the opening cysteine and the closing phenylalanine or tryptophan. The D gene is left open where the match is weak. The size field is filled for only some rows; it gives once, few, many or a size class.

.	.	TRBJ2-2	TRBV2	TGTGCCAGCAGTCGGCGCTTCGGGGAGCTGTTTTTT	CASSRRFGELFF
few	.	TRBJ1-6	TRBV2	TGTGCCAGCAGTCCAAGAGGGACTGGTGATTCACCCCTCCACTTT	CASSPRGTGDSPLHF
.	.	TRBJ1-3	TRBV10-2	TGCGCCAGCAGTGAGTTTGAGGGCTCGAACACCATATATTTT	CASSEFEGSNTIYF
.	TRBD1	TRBJ1-6	TRBV5-1	TGCGCCAGCAGCTTATCGACAGGGGCGAAGAATTCACCCCTCCACTTT	CASSLSTGAKNSPLHF
.	.	TRBJ1-1	TRBV6-5	TGTGCCAGCAGCTTACAGGGCACTACTGAAGCTTTCTTT	CASSLQGTTEAFF
.	TRBD1	TRBJ1-2	TRBV3-1/TRBV3-2	TGTGCCAGCAGCCCCGGACAGGGTCTTCCTTCCTTC	CASSPGQGLPSF
once	TRBD2	TRBJ2-7	TRBV25-1	TGTGCCAGCAGTGACCCGGGCGGGAGAAACTACGAGCAGTACTTC	CASSDPGGRNYEQYF
.	TRBD1	TRBJ2-2	TRBV7-2	TGTGCCAGCAGCTCCAGGGGACAGGGGACCGGGGAGCTGTTTTTT	CASSSRGQGTGELFF
.	TRBD2	TRBJ2-1	TRBV7-2	TGTGCCAGCAGCTTAGCTGGCGGGGGCTCCTACAATGAGCAGTTCTTC	CASSLAGGGSYNEQFF
few	.	TRBJ1-2	TRBV10-2	TGCGCCAGCAGTGAGTCGAAGGGGGTAGGAAACTATGGCTACACCTTC	CASSESKGVGNYGYTF
.	.	TRBJ1-4	TRBV7-9	TGTGCCAGCAGTCGGGGGGAATTTAATGAAAAACTGTTTTTT	CASSRGEFNEKLFF
.	TRBD1	TRBJ1-2	TRBV30	TGTGCCTGGAGTGCGGCACACAGGGGCCGAGGCTACACCTTC	CAWSAAHRGRGYTF
.	TRBD1	TRBJ1-5	TRBV2	TGTGCCAGCAGTCGGACAGGCCCGGGGGCCCAGCATTTT	CASSRTGPGAQHF
.	.	TRBJ1-4	TRBV28	TGTGCCAGCAGTACTCACCGGGACACCGCAACTAATGAAAAACTGTTTTTT	CASSTHRDTATNEKLFF
.	TRBD1	TRBJ2-3	TRBV7-9	TGTGCCAGCAGCTCTCTGGGACAGGGGAAAGCAGATACGCAGTATTTT	CASSSLGQGKADTQYF
medium-sized	TRBD1	TRBJ1-2	TRBV27	TGTGCCAGCAGTCCGCGAAGGGACAGCCTGTATGGCTACACCTTC	CASSPRRDSLYGYTF
.	.	TRBJ2-3	TRBV6-4	TGTGCCAGCAGTGACTCGATAGGAGTCACAGATACGCAGTATTTT	CASSDSIGVTDTQYF
.	.	TRBJ1-6	TRBV6-5	TGTGCCAGCCTGGGGTCTTATAATTCACCCCTCCACTTT	CASLGSYNSPLHF
.	.	TRBJ1-1	TRBV3-1/TRBV3-2	TGTGCCAGCAGCCAAGGAGGGGGGCTCGGGGTAGCTTTCTTT	CASSQGGGLGVAFF
.	.	TRBJ2-2	TRBV9	TGTGCCAGCAGCGTACCTGGTACGAACACCGGGGAGCTGTTTTTT	CASSVPGTNTGELFF
.	.	TRBJ1-4	TRBV5-1	TGCGCCAGCAGCTTAGACCCGTGGGCAACTAATGAAAAACTGTTTTTT	CASSLDPWATNEKLFF
.	.	TRBJ2-7	TRBV5-4	TGTGCCAGCAGCCCTCCCTTGGGTGATGAGCAGTACTTC	CASSPPLGDEQYF
.	.	TRBJ1-1	TRBV5-1	TGCGCCAGCAGCCCCACGGGAGGGACCGGGACCACTGAAGCTTTCTTT	CASSPTGGTGTTEAFF
.	TRBD1	TRBJ2-2	TRBV7-3	TGTGCCAGCAGCTTACAGGGGGCCGCCGGGGAGCTGTTTTTT	CASSLQGAAGELFF
few	.	TRBJ1-6	TRBV12-3/TRBV12-4	TGTGCCAGCAGAATGCTAGGGACACCCCTCCACTTT	CASRMLGTPLHF
.	TRBD1	TRBJ1-1	TRBV28	TGTGCCAGCAGTTCGACCACTTCTGGGACAGGCCGGAACACTGAAGCTTTCTTT	CASSSTTSGTGRNTEAFF
.	.	TRBJ2-7	TRBV3-1/TRBV3-2	TGTGCCAGCAGCCGCGGACACGAGCAGTACTTC	CASSRGHEQYF
.	.	TRBJ2-2	TRBV6-4	TGTGCCAGCAGTCCTACAGTGAACACCGGGGAGCTGTTTTTT	CASSPTVNTGELFF
few	.	TRBJ1-4	TRBV6-1	TGTGCCAGCAGTGAGCAGACAGGACCGAATGAAAAACTGTTTTTT	CASSEQTGPNEKLFF
.	TRBD2	TRBJ2-2	TRBV7-3	TGTGCCAGCAGCCCCCCGGGGGGGCGAAACACCGGGGAGCTGTTTTTT	CASSPPGGRNTGELFF
few	.	TRBJ2-1	TRBV7-9	TGTGCCAGCAGTTCCGACGGTAGCTCCTACAATGAGCAGTTCTTC	CASSSDGSSYNEQFF
.	.	TRBJ2-7	TRBV28	TGTGCCAGCAGCCCTCCGAAACGGAGGGACGAGCAGTACTTC	CASSPPKRRDEQYF
.	.	TRBJ2-7	TRBV10-3	TGTGCCATCAGTGTCGACCCAATCTACGAGCAGTACTTC	CAISVDPIYEQYF
medium-sized	TRBD2	TRBJ2-7	TRBV28	TGTGCCAGCAGTCCCTACCGGGACTATTCCTACGAGCAGTACTTC	CASSPYRDYSYEQYF
.	.	TRBJ2-1	TRBV27	TGTGCCAGCACCCGCATAGGGGCCTACAATGAGCAGTTCTTC	CASTRIGAYNEQFF
.	.	TRBJ2-2	TRBV20-1	TGCAGTGCTAGTGCCACAGGGTTAACGAACACCGGGGAGCTGTTTTTT	CSASATGLTNTGELFF
.	.	TRBJ1-2	TRBV23-1	TGCGCCAGCAGTCAATCAGCTAACATAGTTCCGAATAAGAACTATGGCTACACCTTC	CASSQSANIVPNKNYGYTF
.	TRBD1	TRBJ2-2	TRBV2	TGTGCCAGCATGGTGGGGACAGTGAACACCGGGGAGCTGTTTTTT	CASMVGTVNTGELFF
few	TRBD1	TRBJ1-1	TRBV5-6	TGTGCCAGCAGCCCCTTACAGGGGAGAGATAAGACTGAAGCTTTCTTT	CASSPLQGRDKTEAFF
few	TRBD1	TRBJ1-1	TRBV27	TGTGCCAGCAGCCGCCACAATCTACAGGGGACCCACACTGAAGCTTTCTTT	CASSRHNLQGTHTEAFF
.	TRBD1	TRBJ2-1	TRBV27	TGTGCCAGTCGCTCCCAGGGGGCTCGCAATGAGCAGTTCTTC	CASRSQGARNEQFF
.	.	TRBJ2-7	TRBV6-6	TGTGCCAGCAGGCCCGGTAGACAGAGCTCCTACGAGCAGTACTTC	CASRPGRQSSYEQYF
.	.	TRBJ1-4	TRBV6-1	TGTGCCAGCAACCCTCTCGTTAATGAAAAACTGTTTTTT	CASNPLVNEKLFF
few	.	TRBJ2-2	TRBV27	TGTGCCAGCAGTCTAAACAGAGACACCGGGGAGCTGTTTTTT	CASSLNRDTGELFF